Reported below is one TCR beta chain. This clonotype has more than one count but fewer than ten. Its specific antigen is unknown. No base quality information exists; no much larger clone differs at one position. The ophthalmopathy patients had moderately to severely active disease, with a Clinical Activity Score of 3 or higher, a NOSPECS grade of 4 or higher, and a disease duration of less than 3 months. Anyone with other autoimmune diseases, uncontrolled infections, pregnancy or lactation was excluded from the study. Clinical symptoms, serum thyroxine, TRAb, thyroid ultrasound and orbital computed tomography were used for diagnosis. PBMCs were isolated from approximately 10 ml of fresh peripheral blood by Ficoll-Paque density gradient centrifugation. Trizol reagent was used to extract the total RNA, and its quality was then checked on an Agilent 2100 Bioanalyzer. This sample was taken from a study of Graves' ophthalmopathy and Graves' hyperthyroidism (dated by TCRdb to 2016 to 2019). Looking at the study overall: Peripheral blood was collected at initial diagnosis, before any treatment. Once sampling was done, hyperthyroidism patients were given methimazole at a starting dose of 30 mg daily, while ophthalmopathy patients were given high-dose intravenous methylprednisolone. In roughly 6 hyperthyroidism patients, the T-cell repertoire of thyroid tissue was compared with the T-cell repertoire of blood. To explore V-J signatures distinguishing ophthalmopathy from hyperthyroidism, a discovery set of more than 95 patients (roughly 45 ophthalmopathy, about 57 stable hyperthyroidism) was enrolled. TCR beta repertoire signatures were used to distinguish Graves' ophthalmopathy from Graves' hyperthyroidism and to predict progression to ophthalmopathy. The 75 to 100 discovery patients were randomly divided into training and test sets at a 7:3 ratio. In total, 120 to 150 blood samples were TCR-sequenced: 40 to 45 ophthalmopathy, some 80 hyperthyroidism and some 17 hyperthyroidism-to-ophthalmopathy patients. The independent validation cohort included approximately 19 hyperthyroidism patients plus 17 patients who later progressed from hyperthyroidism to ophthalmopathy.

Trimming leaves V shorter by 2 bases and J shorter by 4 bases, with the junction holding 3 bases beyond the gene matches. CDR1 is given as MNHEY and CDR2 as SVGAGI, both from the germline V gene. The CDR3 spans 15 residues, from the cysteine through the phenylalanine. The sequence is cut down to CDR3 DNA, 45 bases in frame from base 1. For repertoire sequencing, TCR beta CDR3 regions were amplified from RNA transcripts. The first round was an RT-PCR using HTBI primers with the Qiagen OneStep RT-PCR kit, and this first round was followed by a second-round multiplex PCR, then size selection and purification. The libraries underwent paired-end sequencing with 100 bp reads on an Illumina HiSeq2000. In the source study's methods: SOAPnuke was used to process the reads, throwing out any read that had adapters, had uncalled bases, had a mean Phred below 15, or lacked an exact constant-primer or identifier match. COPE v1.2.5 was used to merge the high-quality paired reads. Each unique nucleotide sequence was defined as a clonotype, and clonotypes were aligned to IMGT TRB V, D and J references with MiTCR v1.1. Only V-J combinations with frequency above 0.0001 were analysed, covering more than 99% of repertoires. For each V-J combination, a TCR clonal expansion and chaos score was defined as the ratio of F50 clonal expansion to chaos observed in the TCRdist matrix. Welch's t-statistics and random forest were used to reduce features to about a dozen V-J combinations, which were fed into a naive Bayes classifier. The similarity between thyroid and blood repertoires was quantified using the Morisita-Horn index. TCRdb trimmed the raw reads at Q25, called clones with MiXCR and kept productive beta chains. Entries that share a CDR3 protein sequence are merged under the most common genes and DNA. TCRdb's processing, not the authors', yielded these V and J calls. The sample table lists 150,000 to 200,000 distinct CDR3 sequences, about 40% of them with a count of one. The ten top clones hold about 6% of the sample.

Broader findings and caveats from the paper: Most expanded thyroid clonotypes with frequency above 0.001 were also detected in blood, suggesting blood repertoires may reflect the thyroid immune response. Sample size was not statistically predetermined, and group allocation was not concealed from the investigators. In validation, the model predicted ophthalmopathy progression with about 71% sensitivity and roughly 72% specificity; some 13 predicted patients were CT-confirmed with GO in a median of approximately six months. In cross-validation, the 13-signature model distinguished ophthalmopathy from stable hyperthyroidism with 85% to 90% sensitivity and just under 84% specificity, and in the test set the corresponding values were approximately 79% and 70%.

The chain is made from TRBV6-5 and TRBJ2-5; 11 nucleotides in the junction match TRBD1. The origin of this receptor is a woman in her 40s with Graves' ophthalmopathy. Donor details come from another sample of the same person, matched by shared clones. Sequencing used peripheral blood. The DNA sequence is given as TGTGCCAGCAGTTACGGAGGGACAGGGGGAGAGACCCAGTACTTC. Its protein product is CASSYGGTGGETQYF.